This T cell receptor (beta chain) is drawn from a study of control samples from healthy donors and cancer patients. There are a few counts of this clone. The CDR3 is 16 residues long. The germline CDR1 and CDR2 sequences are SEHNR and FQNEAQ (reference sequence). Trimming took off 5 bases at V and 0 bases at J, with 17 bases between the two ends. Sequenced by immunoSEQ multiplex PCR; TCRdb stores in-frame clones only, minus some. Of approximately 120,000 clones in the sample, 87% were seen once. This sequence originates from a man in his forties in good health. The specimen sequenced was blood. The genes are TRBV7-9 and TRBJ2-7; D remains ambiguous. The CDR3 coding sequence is TGTGCCAGCAGCCCCCCTAACGGGCTTAGCTCCTACGAGCAGTACTTC. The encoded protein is CASSPPNGLSSYEQYF. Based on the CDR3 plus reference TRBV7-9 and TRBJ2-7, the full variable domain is DTGVSQNPRHKITKRGQNVTFRCDPISEHNRLYWYRQTLGQGPEFLTYFQNEAQLEKSRLLSDRFSAERPKGSFSTLEIQRTEQGDSAMYLCASSPPNGLSSYEQYFGPGTRLTVT.